The next 10 T cell receptor beta chains were all read from a single sample in a study of blood T cell repertoires in COVID-19. Here immunoSEQ multiplex PCR was the method, and the copy in TCRdb shows in-frame clones only, minus some. The sample shows 30,000 to 35,000 clones, 80% to 90% of them seen only once. The specimen was peripheral blood. The receptors stem from a human donor in a cohort sampled during active COVID-19.

The chain links TRBV6-2 or TRBV6-3 to TRBJ1-2, with D hard to call. Trimming took 0 bases from V and 10 from J, leaving 9 bases between them. Germline lookup yields CDR1 MNHEY and CDR2 SVGEGT. The CDR3 extends over 12 amino acids. The CDR3, as DNA: TGTGCCAGCAGTTACTCGGCGGCAGCCTACACCTTC. Translated, it gives CASSYSAAAYTF.

V is TRBV6-7 and J is TRBJ1-1; D unresolved. TRBV6-7 is an ORF, and what it does is uncertain. Trimming stripped 0 bases from V and 1 base from J, with 6 bases between. The CDR3 has 14 residues. This chain's CDR3 is CASSYSRGNTEAFF. DNA of the CDR3: TGTGCCAGCAGTTACTCTCGAGGGAACACTGAAGCTTTCTTT.

The chain employs TRBV7-2 and TRBJ1-1; 8 bases are a match to TRBD1. This CDR3 spans 12 amino acids. The germline V gene has CDR1 SGHTA and CDR2 FQGNSA. V trimming: 6 bases; J trimming: 4 bases; junction bases outside the gene matches: 1. CDR3 region: CASSTGGTEAFF. The CDR3 DNA reads as TGTGCCAGCAGTACAGGGGGCACTGAAGCTTTCTTT.

The rearrangement joins TRBV19 to TRBJ2-3, with TRBD2 matching 10 bases. This CDR3 is built from 19 residues. V shed 6 bases and J 2 bases; nucleotides not matched to a gene: 17. Germline V gene data show CDR1 as LNHDA and CDR2 as SQIVND (reference sequence). The CDR3 sequence: CASRREAGGIASDTDTQYF. CDR3 nucleotides: TGTGCCAGTAGGAGAGAAGCGGGGGGGATCGCCAGTGACACAGATACGCAGTATTTT.

The chain couples TRBV6-5 to TRBJ2-2, with D possibly TRBD2 on 5 matching bases. The germline V gene encodes CDR1 MNHEY and CDR2 SVGAGI. The CDR3 is 15 amino acids. Trimming shortened V by 2 bases and J by 2 bases, and 9 bases separated the two germline ends. The CDR3 here is CASSYRGFNTGELFF. The CDR3 nucleotides read TGTGCCAGCAGTTACCGGGGATTCAACACCGGGGAGCTGTTTTTT.

This clone was detected only once. Other DNA sequences in the same sample also yield this CDR3. The CDR3 spells CASSRLVGNTDTQYF. The CDR3 DNA sequence: TGTGCCAGCAGTAGACTAGTCGGTAACACAGATACGCAGTATTTT. The chain has TRBV6-5 and TRBJ2-3; perhaps TRBD2 as D (6 bases). Germline values: CDR1 MNHEY, CDR2 SVGAGI. Trimming cost V 5 bases and J 2 bases, with 14 bases left between them. This CDR3 is 15 amino acids long.

This chain links TRBV29-1 with TRBJ1-5; D gene ambiguous. The CDR3 has 13 residues. Deletions cut 6 bases from V and 2 bases from J, with 11 bases between. In germline, CDR1 is SQVTM, CDR2 ANQGSEA. The CDR3 reads CSVASGGNQPQHF. The CDR3 DNA sequence: TGCAGCGTCGCCTCGGGAGGCAATCAGCCCCAGCATTTT.

The table lists this clone with a few counts. V usage is TRBV14 and J usage is TRBJ2-2, with 8 nucleotides matching TRBD2. The trim removed 1 base at V and 3 bases at J, leaving 1 base unmatched. The CDR3 is 15 amino acids. Germline V gene sequence: CDR1 SGHDN, CDR2 FVKESK. This CDR3 is CASSQVAGYTGELFF. The CDR3 DNA is TGTGCCAGCAGCCAAGTAGCGGGGTACACCGGGGAGCTGTTTTTT.

This clone was observed once. The chain joins TRBV9 to TRBJ2-1, with 7 bases matching TRBD2. The CDR3 is 14 amino acids. CDR1 SGDLS and CDR2 YYNGEE come from the germline V gene. V lost 5 bases to trimming and J lost 7 bases; unmatched junction nucleotides: 9. The CDR3 bases are TGTGCCAGCAGACCCGGACTAGGGTCTAATGAGCAGTTCTTC. Protein sequence: CASRPGLGSNEQFF.

The rearrangement uses TRBV5-6 and TRBJ2-1, with 7 nucleotides matching TRBD2. Germline V gene data show CDR1 as SGHDT and CDR2 as YYEEEE. V lost 0 bases to trimming and J lost 4 bases; unmatched junction nucleotides: 4. The CDR3 totals 15 residues. In DNA form, the CDR3 reads TGTGCCAGCAGCTTGGGAGCGGGGCCGTACAATGAGCAGTTCTTC. Encoded protein: CASSLGAGPYNEQFF.